The 17 T cell receptor beta chains below all came from one sample that was sequenced in a study of blood T cell repertoires in COVID-19. Method: immunoSEQ multiplex PCR; TCRdb's copy keeps in-frame clones and lacks some. The table has under 250,000 clones, roughly 84% seen once. Sample: peripheral blood. The receptors shown here come from a man aged 50 or older with COVID-19, enrolled during active disease.

This sequence joins TRBV29-1 and TRBJ1-2; a weak D match, TRBD1 (5 bases). The CDR3 extends over 12 amino acids. Germline-derived CDR1 and CDR2 are SQVTM and ANQGSEA. The V and J ends lost 2 bases and 5 bases respectively, with 9 bases between them. CDR3 in amino acids: CSVEQGAYGYTF. CDR3 DNA sequence: TGCAGCGTTGAACAAGGGGCATATGGCTACACCTTC.

This clone was observed a few times. This chain links TRBV7-7 with TRBJ2-1; 11 nucleotides agree with TRBD1. J was trimmed by 7 bases and V by 5 bases; bases with no gene match: 7. This CDR3 is built from 15 residues. The germline V gene has CDR1 SSHAT and CDR2 FNYEAQ (reference sequence). CDR3 region: CASSPGTGGQNEQFF. The CDR3 nucleotides are TGTGCCAGCAGCCCCGGGACAGGGGGTCAGAATGAGCAGTTCTTC.

Only a few counts were recorded for this clone. V usage is TRBV2 and J usage is TRBJ2-7; 7 nucleotides match TRBD1. The V gene's germline CDR1 is SNHLY and CDR2 FYNNEI. This CDR3 has 16 amino acids. Germline trimming cut 4 bases from V and 4 bases from J; bases unmatched to any gene: 13. CDR3 residues: CASSARTGQGWYEQYF. The CDR3, as DNA: TGTGCCAGCAGTGCTCGGACAGGCCAAGGGTGGTACGAGCAGTACTTC.

In its sample, this clone was seen many times. The V and J genes are TRBV5-4 and TRBJ2-7, with 7 bases aligning to TRBD1. The V gene's germline CDR1 is SGHNT and CDR2 YYREEE (reference sequence). Trimming removed 2 bases from V and 2 bases from J; junction bases left unmatched: 10. The CDR3 sequence is 16 residues long. The CDR3 DNA reads TGTGCCAGCAGCTTTTTCGTTCGGCAGGGGGCCTACGAGCAGTACTTC. Residues: CASSFFVRQGAYEQYF.

This chain joins TRBV3-1 (or the pseudogene TRBV3-2) and TRBJ1-2; D is perhaps TRBD1 (5 bases). The V end lost 2 bases, the J end lost 4 bases, and 17 bases lay between the germline ends. There are 16 residues in the CDR3. Germline V gives CDR1 LGHDT, CDR2 YNNKEL (reference sequence). The CDR3 DNA reads as TGTGCCAGCAGCCAACGGGGGGGTGAGTGGAGCTATGGCTACACCTTC. Amino acid sequence: CASSQRGGEWSYGYTF.

This clone has a handful of counts. The chain uses TRBV28 and TRBJ2-7, with TRBD2 identical over 10 bases. Germline V CDR1 and CDR2: MDHEN, SYDVKM. The CDR3 is made up of 16 amino acids. Unmatched junction bases numbered 6, after V lost 3 bases and J lost 1 base. In DNA, the CDR3 is TGTGCCAGCAGTTTCGGACTAGCGGAATTATCCTACGAGCAGTACTTC. Amino acid sequence: CASSFGLAELSYEQYF.

The chain combines TRBV28 with TRBJ1-1; no reliable D call. V gave up 4 bases and J gave up 3 bases, with 3 bases separating them. Germline CDR1 reads MDHEN; CDR2 reads SYDVKM. The CDR3 consists of 11 residues. CDR3 protein: CASSSYTEAFF. CDR3 DNA sequence: TGTGCCAGCAGTTCGTACACTGAAGCTTTCTTT.

This clone is a singleton in its sample. This sequence joins TRBV14 and TRBJ2-1, with TRBD2 matching 8 bases. This CDR3 comprises 14 residues. Germline lookup yields CDR1 SGHDN and CDR2 FVKESK. Trimming at V came to 3 bases and at J to 5 bases, leaving 3 bases not matched to a gene. The chain's CDR3 is CASSQTSENNEQFF. In DNA, the CDR3 is TGTGCCAGCAGCCAGACTAGCGAGAACAATGAGCAGTTCTTC.

This chain uses TRBV4-1 with TRBJ2-1, with TRBD2 identical over 14 bases. Germline CDR1 reads MGHRA; CDR2 reads YSYEKL. The length of the CDR3 is 19 residues. Trimming cost V 4 bases and J 1 base; bases outside gene matches: 9. CDR3 coding DNA: TGCGCCAGCAGCCTAACCGGGACTAGCGGGAGCGGATCCTACAATGAGCAGTTCTTC. This sequence encodes CASSLTGTSGSGSYNEQFF.

This chain joins TRBV27 and TRBJ2-5; D is perhaps TRBD1 (6 bases). CDR3 length equals 17 residues. Trimming shortened V by 3 bases and J by 1 base, and 18 bases separated the two germline ends. Germline V gene lookup returns CDR1 MNHEY and CDR2 SMNVEV (reference sequence). Here the CDR3 reads CASSFTGRLGAQETQYF. CDR3 bases: TGTGCCAGCAGTTTTACAGGAAGGTTGGGGGCCCAAGAGACCCAGTACTTC.

This clone was observed a single time. The V and J genes are TRBV10-3 and TRBJ1-2; D is ambiguous. The CDR3 contains 16 residues. CDR1 is ENHRY and CDR2 is SYGVKD in the germline V gene. Trimming stripped 5 bases from V and 1 base from J, with 17 bases between. The CDR3 here is CAISTDGVEGNYGYTF. Here the CDR3 DNA reads TGTGCCATCAGTACCGACGGCGTGGAGGGTAACTATGGCTACACCTTC.

Regarding this clone: Within the sample, other DNA sequences also encode this same CDR3. The gene calls are TRBV3-1 (or the pseudogene TRBV3-2) and TRBJ2-5, with D perhaps TRBD2 (6 bases). The V gene's germline CDR1 is LGHDT and CDR2 YNNKEL (reference sequence). V lost 0 bases, J lost 1 base, and 9 bases lay in between. The CDR3 covers 15 residues. As DNA, the CDR3 is TGTGCCAGCAGCCAAGATTGGAGGGGCCAAGAGACCCAGTACTTC. This gives the protein CASSQDWRGQETQYF.

The chain recombines TRBV5-1 with TRBJ2-1, with 8 bases matching TRBD2. This CDR3 comprises 15 residues. The V gene's germline CDR1 is SGHRS and CDR2 YFSETQ. Trimming removed 0 bases from V and 8 bases from J; junction bases left unmatched: 7. CDR3: CASSLADREGDEQFF. The CDR3 DNA follows: TGCGCCAGCAGCTTGGCTGATCGGGAGGGGGATGAGCAGTTCTTC.

The chain recombines TRBV5-1 with TRBJ2-7, with 12 positions matching TRBD2. The trim removed 4 bases at V and 4 bases at J, leaving 6 bases unmatched. CDR3 length: 15 residues. Germline CDR1 reads SGHRS; CDR2 reads YFSETQ. The CDR3 nucleotides read TGCGCCAGCAGCGGGGAACTAGCGGGAGGTTACGAGCAGTACTTC. Translation gives CASSGELAGGYEQYF.

The chain links TRBV5-1 to TRBJ2-7; the match to TRBD1 covers 7 bases. Germline-derived CDR1 and CDR2 are SGHRS and YFSETQ. The CDR3 contains 13 residues. V shed 2 bases, J shed 7 bases, and the junction held 6 bases outside the gene matches. The CDR3 coding sequence is TGCGCCAGCAGCTTTAGGACAGGTGATGAGCAGTACTTC. Protein: CASSFRTGDEQYF.

This rearrangement joins TRBV2 to TRBJ2-7, with D possibly being TRBD1 (6 bases). Germline CDR1 and CDR2: SNHLY and FYNNEI. Trimming cost V 1 base and J 2 bases, with 12 bases left between them. The CDR3 length is 15 residues. The CDR3 here is CASSEELRTAYEQYF. Here the CDR3 DNA reads TGTGCCAGCAGTGAAGAATTACGGACAGCCTACGAGCAGTACTTC.

The chain links TRBV28 to TRBJ2-3, with 13 nucleotides matching TRBD2. The CDR3 is 19 residues long. With V trimmed by 4 bases and J by 1 base, 11 bases remained unmatched. Germline loops: CDR1 MDHEN, CDR2 SYDVKM. The CDR3 bases are TGTGCCAGCAGTTCTGCCACTAGCGGGGGGGCCGGGGGCACAGATACGCAGTATTTT. Its protein product is CASSSATSGGAGGTDTQYF.